In its sample, the clone carrying this TCR beta chain was seen a few times. CDR3 length: 16 amino acids. Germline V gene data show CDR1 as MNHEY and CDR2 as SMNVEV (reference sequence). After removal of 5 bases from V and 9 bases from J, the junction contained 9 bases not matched to a gene. In the source study's methods: Amplification of reference gene primers provided the estimated nucleated cell counts. Assay used: immunoSEQ multiplex PCR; TCRdb lists only in-frame clones, some missing. V and J calls and clone size are copied from that table; D and trimming were computed from the DNA. The table lists roughly 52,000 clones, roughly 85% of them singletons. This sample is part of a study of blood T cell repertoires in COVID-19.

The clonotype comes from a human donor in a cohort sampled during active COVID-19. The V and J genes are TRBV27 and TRBJ1-6; TRBD1 aligns across 11 bases. The source material was peripheral blood. The CDR3 sequence is CASSPRTGGLGSPLHF. The CDR3 nucleotides are TGTGCCAGCAGTCCACGGACAGGGGGCCTGGGTTCACCCCTCCACTTT.